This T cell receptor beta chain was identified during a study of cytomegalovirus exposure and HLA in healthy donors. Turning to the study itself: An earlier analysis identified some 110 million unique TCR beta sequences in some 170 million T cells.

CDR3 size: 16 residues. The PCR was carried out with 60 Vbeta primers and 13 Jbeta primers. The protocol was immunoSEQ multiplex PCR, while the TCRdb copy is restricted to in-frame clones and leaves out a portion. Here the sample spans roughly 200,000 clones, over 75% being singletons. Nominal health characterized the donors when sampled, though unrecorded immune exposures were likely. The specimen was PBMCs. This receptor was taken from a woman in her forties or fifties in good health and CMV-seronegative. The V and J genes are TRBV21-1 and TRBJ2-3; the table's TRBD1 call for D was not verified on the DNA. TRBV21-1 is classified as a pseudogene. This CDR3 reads CASSKRYRTNTDTQYF. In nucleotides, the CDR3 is TGTGCCAGCAGCAAAAGATACAGAACGAACACAGATACGCAGTATTTT.